This paragraph reports one T cell receptor beta chain. Its antigen is as yet unknown. CDR1 and CDR2 from the germline V gene are MNHEY and SVGAGI. The CDR3 spans 15 residues. Trimming pared 3 bases from V and 4 bases from J, leaving 16 bases between. The data were taken from a study of T cell responses to AZD1222 COVID-19 vaccine. Overall study context: Pooling covered second doses at about 4 or about 12 weeks. The study's findings and limits: Compared with day 0, the breadth and depth of the Spike-specific TCR repertoire rose significantly after two doses of AZD1222. Repertoire samples came only from after the peak T cell response.

This table comes from immunoSEQ multiplex PCR, and its TCRdb copy is limited to in-frame clones, with some not included. The data show about 140,000 clones, 80% to 95% seen once. The TCR originated in an adult in good health. The specimen was peripheral blood, collected on day 0 of AZD1222 vaccination. The gene calls are TRBV6-5 and TRBJ2-7; D may be TRBD1 or TRBD2 (5 bases each). CDR3 residues: CASSYEGRTFYEQYF. CDR3 sequence (DNA): TGTGCCAGCAGTTATGAGGGGCGAACTTTTTACGAGCAGTACTTC.